A single sample is the source of the 27 T cell receptor beta chains below, sequenced in a study of cytomegalovirus exposure and HLA in healthy donors. Both 60 Vbeta primers and 13 Jbeta primers went into the PCR. Repertoires were generated with immunoSEQ multiplex PCR, while TCRdb's copy carries only in-frame clones and drops some. The sample contains under 200,000 clones, approximately 82% of which appear only once. The specimen sequenced was PBMCs. The receptor set was obtained from a middle-aged woman in good health and CMV-seropositive.

DNA of the CDR3: TGTGCCAGCAGCGCCCCGGGACTAGTGGAATCCGAGCAGTACTTC. Its translation is CASSAPGLVESEQYF. The chain combines TRBV9 with TRBJ2-7, with 8 positions matching TRBD2. CDR1 is SGDLS and CDR2 is YYNGEE in the germline V gene. The CDR3 length is 15 residues. Trimming at V came to 3 bases and at J to 6 bases, leaving 11 bases not matched to a gene.

V usage is TRBV5-1 and J usage is TRBJ2-7; D is perhaps TRBD2 (5 bases). Germline-derived CDR1 and CDR2 are SGHRS and YFSETQ. Trimming took off 4 bases at V and 4 bases at J, with 12 bases between the two ends. The CDR3 is made up of 13 amino acids. This CDR3 is CASSLAPLYEQYF. The CDR3 DNA sequence: TGCGCCAGCAGCCTAGCTCCCCTTTACGAGCAGTACTTC.

V and J are TRBV28 and TRBJ2-7, with D maybe TRBD1 (6 bases). In germline, CDR1 is MDHEN, CDR2 SYDVKM. The ends were cut back, 7 bases at V and 4 bases at J, with 14 bases in the middle. This CDR3 spans 13 amino acids. The CDR3 sequence: CASTQPQGYEQYF. The CDR3, as DNA: TGTGCCAGCACCCAACCCCAGGGGTACGAGCAGTACTTC.

The chain couples TRBV7-3 to TRBJ2-1; 10 bases agree with TRBD2. Trimming cost V 5 bases and J 5 bases; bases outside gene matches: 12. CDR3 length: 17 residues. The germline gives CDR1 SGHTA, CDR2 FQGTGA. The CDR3, as DNA: TGTGCCAGCAGCCCCGGACGGGGGCTAGCGGGAGACAATGAGCAGTTCTTC. It is translated as CASSPGRGLAGDNEQFF.

This clone was detected only a few times. The V gene is TRBV9, the J gene TRBJ2-5; 9 bases line up with TRBD1. After removal of 4 bases from V and 5 bases from J, the junction contained 9 bases not matched to a gene. Germline CDR1 SGDLS, CDR2 YYNGEE. CDR3 length: 15 residues. CDR3 DNA: TGTGCCAGCAGCACCCCTACAGGGGGCTCGGAGACCCAGTACTTC. Its translation: CASSTPTGGSETQYF.

The chain carries TRBV29-1 and TRBJ1-2; D is unclear. This CDR3 spans 13 amino acids. Trimming took off 3 bases at V and 5 bases at J, with 13 bases between the two ends. Germline V gene lookup returns CDR1 SQVTM and CDR2 ANQGSEA. CDR3 sequence: CSVEYTGSYGYTF. The CDR3 DNA reads as TGCAGCGTTGAGTACACCGGGTCGTATGGCTACACCTTC. Full variable domain (rest looked up from reference TRBV29-1 and TRBJ1-2): SAVISQKPSRDICQRGTSLTIQCQVDSQVTMMFWYRQQPGQSLTLIATANQGSEATYESGFVIDKFPISRPNLTFSTLTVSNMSPEDSSIYLCSVEYTGSYGYTFGSGTRLTVV.

The chain recombines TRBV7-9 with TRBJ1-1; TRBD1 matches at 7 bases. V gave up 2 bases and J gave up 5 bases; unmatched junction bases: 8. Germline V lookup: CDR1 SEHNR, CDR2 FQNEAQ (reference sequence). This CDR3 has 15 residues. The CDR3 nucleotides read TGTGCCAGCAGCTTAAGGGGGCTCGGGCAGACTGAAGCTTTCTTT. It codes for CASSLRGLGQTEAFF.

J is TRBJ2-5 and V is TRBV28; 10 bases match TRBD2. V lost 3 bases to trimming and J lost 5 bases; unmatched junction nucleotides: 6. CDR1 is MDHEN, CDR2 SYDVKM, per germline. The CDR3 is made up of 15 amino acids. DNA for the CDR3: TGTGCCAGCAGTTTGCAAGCGGGAGGGCGCGAGACCCAGTACTTC. Amino acid sequence: CASSLQAGGRETQYF. The variable domain in full, completed from reference TRBV28 and TRBJ2-5, reads DVKVTQSSRYLVKRTGEKVFLECVQDMDHENMFWYRQDPGLGLRLIYFSYDVKMKEKGDIPEGYSVSREKKERFSLILESASTNQTSMYLCASSLQAGGRETQYFGPGTRLLVL.

The chain recombines TRBV5-6 with TRBJ1-1, with 9 nucleotides matching TRBD1. The CDR3 has 16 amino acids. The V segment lost 4 bases and the J segment 5 bases; nucleotides outside the gene matches: 12. Germline assignment: CDR1 SGHDT and CDR2 YYEEEE. The chain's CDR3 is CASSPHTGGAGTEAFF. The CDR3 DNA is TGTGCCAGCAGCCCTCATACAGGGGGCGCGGGGACTGAAGCTTTCTTT. Full variable domain (missing parts from reference TRBV5-6 and TRBJ1-1): DAGVTQSPTHLIKTRGQQVTLRCSPKSGHDTVSWYQQALGQGPQFIFQYYEEEERQRGNFPDRFSGHQFPNYSSELNVNALLLGDSALYLCASSPHTGGAGTEAFFGQGTRLTVV.

V gene TRBV4-1 combines with J gene TRBJ1-1; D remains ambiguous. V shed 4 bases and J shed 8 bases, with 14 bases lying between them. Germline-derived CDR1 and CDR2 are MGHRA and YSYEKL. This CDR3 contains 13 residues. The CDR3 loop reads CASSLRRREEAFF. The CDR3 DNA reads as TGCGCCAGCAGCCTCAGAAGGCGGGAAGAAGCTTTCTTT.

This chain connects TRBV9 to TRBJ1-1; perhaps TRBD1 as D (5 bases). Between the trimmed V and J ends, which lost 6 bases and 4 bases, there was a span of 16 bases. Germline V gene data show CDR1 as SGDLS and CDR2 as YYNGEE. This CDR3 contains 14 residues. In DNA, the CDR3 is TGTGCCAGCAAGGACATCCTCCGGAGCACTGAAGCTTTCTTT. This encodes CASKDILRSTEAFF. Variable domain in full (rest from reference TRBV9 and TRBJ1-1): DSGVTQTPKHLITATGQRVTLRCSPRSGDLSVYWYQQSLDQGLQFLIQYYNGEERAKGNILERFSAQQFPDLHSELNLSSLELGDSALYFCASKDILRSTEAFFGQGTRLTVV.

The chain has TRBV11-2 and TRBJ1-1, with D hard to call. Germline values: CDR1 SGHAT, CDR2 FQNNGV. This CDR3 region has 14 residues. V was clipped by 3 bases and J by 2 bases, with 10 bases between them. The CDR3 DNA is TGTGCCAGCAGCTTCGAGAGACTAAACACTGAAGCTTTCTTT. Encoded protein: CASSFERLNTEAFF.

The chain is built from TRBV19 and TRBJ2-7, with TRBD1 identical over 10 bases. The CDR3 is 14 residues long. V dropped 5 bases and J dropped 9; count of bases not matched to a gene: 10. Per germline, CDR1 LNHDA and CDR2 SQIVND (reference sequence). CDR3 DNA: TGTGCCAGTAGTCCCGGCAGGGACAGGGGCGGGCAGTACTTC. Amino acids: CASSPGRDRGGQYF.

The rearrangement joins TRBV5-1 to TRBJ2-3; tentative D call: TRBD2 (6 bases). Trimming took off 2 bases at V and 7 bases at J, with 17 bases between the two ends. The CDR3 contains 15 residues. The germline CDR1 and CDR2 sequences are SGHRS and YFSETQ. CDR3 loop: CASSFAGPVENTQYF. Here the CDR3 DNA reads TGCGCCAGCAGCTTTGCGGGACCCGTGGAGAATACGCAGTATTTT. Drawing the rest from reference TRBV5-1 and TRBJ2-3, the complete variable domain is KAGVTQTPRYLIKTRGQQVTLSCSPISGHRSVSWYQQTPGQGLQFLFEYFSETQRNKGNFPGRFSGRQFSNSRSEMNVSTLELGDSALYLCASSFAGPVENTQYFGPGTRLTVL.

This chain uses TRBV5-6 with TRBJ2-1, with 12 bases lining up with TRBD2. The ends lost 4 bases at V and 8 bases at J; junction bases unmatched: 10. CDR1 and CDR2 from the germline V gene are SGHDT and YYEEEE. The CDR3 spans 16 residues. The CDR3 loop reads CASSAPTSGSIDEQFF. In DNA form, the CDR3 reads TGTGCCAGCAGCGCCCCGACTAGCGGGAGCATCGATGAGCAGTTCTTC.

This clone showed up just a few times. CDR3 sequence reads: CASSLVGGPTNEAFF. In DNA form, the CDR3 reads TGTGCCAGCAGCTTGGTGGGGGGGCCCACTAATGAAGCTTTCTTT. This chain connects TRBV5-6 to TRBJ1-1; tentative D call: TRBD1 (6 bases). CDR1 SGHDT and CDR2 YYEEEE come from the germline V gene. With 0 bases removed from V and 7 bases from J, the gap between germline ends came to 16 bases. The CDR3 has 15 amino acids.

V is TRBV6-5 and J is TRBJ1-1; a possible D gene is TRBD1 (6 bases). Trimming shortened V by 6 bases and J by 2 bases, and 13 bases separated the two germline ends. Germline CDR1 reads MNHEY; CDR2 reads SVGAGI. The CDR3 length is 14 residues. CDR3 protein: CASSPGTPNTEAFF. CDR3 DNA sequence: TGTGCCAGCAGCCCCGGGACACCAAACACTGAAGCTTTCTTT.

This CDR3 is CASSTAGAIEAFF. The DNA for the CDR3 is TGTGCCAGTAGTACCGCGGGGGCTATTGAAGCTTTCTTT. V gene TRBV19 combines with J gene TRBJ1-1, with TRBD1 as a possible D gene (6 bases). Germline V CDR1 and CDR2: LNHDA, SQIVND (reference sequence). The CDR3 runs to 13 residues. The V gene lost 4 bases and the J gene lost 7 bases, with 13 bases spanning the gap.

This clone has a single count. The chain links TRBV27 to TRBJ2-7, with 9 nucleotides matching TRBD1. V gave up 6 bases and J gave up 5 bases; unmatched junction bases: 8. This CDR3 is built from 14 residues. CDR1 is MNHEY and CDR2 is SMNVEV in the germline V gene (reference sequence). The CDR3: CASRSWDREHEQYF. The CDR3 coding sequence is TGTGCCAGCAGGTCTTGGGACAGGGAGCACGAGCAGTACTTC.

This clone turned up a few times. V usage is TRBV5-1 and J usage is TRBJ2-2; TRBD2 matches at 10 bases. Losses at the gene ends were 4 bases for V and 5 bases for J; bases not matched to a gene: 11. The CDR3 spans 17 residues. Germline V lookup: CDR1 SGHRS, CDR2 YFSETQ. DNA for the CDR3: TGCGCCAGCAGCCGGGATTTACTAGCGGGAAGAACCGGGGAGCTGTTTTTT. This gives the protein CASSRDLLAGRTGELFF.

This chain links TRBV15 with TRBJ2-5, with TRBD1 as a possible D gene (5 bases). This CDR3 has 16 residues. Germline CDR1 reads LNHNV; CDR2 reads YYDKDF (reference sequence). Trimming cost V 4 bases and J 1 base, with 16 bases left between them. The CDR3 DNA sequence: TGTGCCACCAGCAAGCTTGACAGCCACCTCCAAGAGACCCAGTACTTC. Its protein product is CATSKLDSHLQETQYF.

This chain joins TRBV10-3 and TRBJ2-1, with TRBD1 matching over 7 bases. CDR1 ENHRY and CDR2 SYGVKD come from the germline V gene. The CDR3 is 15 amino acids. After removal of 3 bases from V and 5 bases from J, the junction contained 7 bases not matched to a gene. The DNA for the CDR3 is TGTGCCATCAGTGAACGACAGGGTGGGGACAATGAGCAGTTCTTC. Its protein is CAISERQGGDNEQFF.

The chain joins TRBV25-1 to TRBJ1-1; maybe TRBD1 (6 bases). This CDR3 is 13 amino acids long. From germline, CDR1 is MGHDK and CDR2 SYGVNS. V lost 3 bases and J 3 bases, leaving 8 bases between the germline ends. The CDR3 DNA follows: TGTGCCAGCAGTGACCGACAGGACACTGAAGCTTTCTTT. This encodes CASSDRQDTEAFF.

This clone showed up just a few times. The identical CDR3 is also encoded by other nucleotide sequences in the sample. V is TRBV7-2 and J is TRBJ2-3; D call uncertain. The CDR3 is made up of 13 amino acids. Trimming cost V 0 bases and J 3 bases, with 4 bases left between them. Germline assignment: CDR1 SGHTA and CDR2 FQGNSA. In DNA form, the CDR3 reads TGTGCCAGCAGCTTAGCGAGGACAGATACGCAGTATTTT. Its protein product is CASSLARTDTQYF.

This rearrangement joins TRBV7-2 to TRBJ2-3; D gene ambiguous. In germline, CDR1 is SGHTA, CDR2 FQGNSA. The CDR3 covers 12 residues. Trimming removed 1 base from V and 10 bases from J, with 9 bases in between. In nucleotides, the CDR3 is TGTGCCAGCAGCTTAGTTTTCCAGGCGCAGTATTTT. Protein sequence: CASSLVFQAQYF.

The chain recombines TRBV11-3 with TRBJ2-3; D remains ambiguous. Trimming stripped 2 bases from V and 1 base from J, with 4 bases between. CDR3 length equals 13 residues. Looked up from germline, CDR1 is SGHNT and CDR2 is YENEEA. CDR3 DNA: TGTGCCAGCAGCTTACAGGGCACAGATACGCAGTATTTT. This codes for CASSLQGTDTQYF.

The CDR3 loop reads CASSLEPLEQYF. In DNA, the CDR3 is TGTGCCAGCAGCTTAGAGCCTCTCGAGCAGTACTTC. The V gene is TRBV7-8, the J gene TRBJ2-7, with unresolved D. The ends were cut back, 1 base at V and 6 bases at J, with 7 bases in the middle. The CDR3 totals 12 residues. From germline, CDR1 is SGHVS and CDR2 FQNEAQ. Using reference TRBV7-8 and TRBJ2-7 for the parts outside the CDR3, the full variable domain is GAGVSQSPRYKVAKRGQDVALRCDPISGHVSLFWYQQALGQGPEFLTYFQNEAQLDKSGLPSDRFFAERPEGSVSTLKIQRTQQEDSAVYLCASSLEPLEQYFGPGTRLTVT.